This T cell receptor beta chain comes out of a study of Ad26.COV2.S vaccination and SARS-CoV-2 variants. Here immunoSEQ multiplex PCR was the method, and the copy in TCRdb shows in-frame clones only, minus some. The sample carries around 340,000 clones, less than 90% recorded once. The count of this clone is one. Treatment noted: 19 received Ad26.COV2.S at low or high dose, single or two shots; 5 received placebo; per-sample allocation not given. After the first vaccine or placebo injection, samples were drawn on day 63. This receptor was taken from a person between 18 and 59 years old who received the Ad26.COV2.S COVID-19 vaccine or a placebo. Sequenced here: peripheral blood, sampled in a trial of Ad26.COV2.S vaccine versus placebo.

CDR3 residues: CASSVGTSGGRQYF. The CDR3 DNA reads TGTGCCAGCAGCGTCGGGACTAGCGGGGGGAGGCAGTACTTC. The gene calls are TRBV9 and TRBJ2-7; TRBD2 matches at 15 bases. Per the germline V gene, CDR1 is SGDLS and CDR2 is YYNGEE. Germline trimming cut 2 bases from V and 9 bases from J; bases unmatched to any gene: 3. The CDR3 is 14 amino acids.